This T cell receptor (beta chain) is drawn from a study of blood T cells in healthy people across ages. The germline gives CDR1 LGHNA, CDR2 YSLEER. The V end was cut by 0 bases, the J end by 5 bases, with 19 bases between. The CDR3 is made up of 17 amino acids. This clonotype was seen only once. Then a second PCR, running roughly 7 to 12 cycles, was carried out with a sample-barcoded 5' primer and a J-beta primer mix. TCRdb fed the 5' RACE reads into MiXCR, producing one record per CDR3 protein. The sample consists of about 670,000 distinct CDR3 sequences, more than 45% of them appearing once. This rearrangement joins TRBV4-3 to TRBJ1-2; a possible D gene is TRBD1 (6 bases). The specimen sequenced was blood. The sequence came from a woman older than 75 in good health. This chain's CDR3 is CASSQDSAQGLKYGYTF. The CDR3 DNA follows: TGCGCCAGCAGCCAAGATTCGGCGCAGGGGCTAAAGTATGGCTACACCTTC.